This paragraph reports one TCR beta chain. Repertoires were generated with immunoSEQ multiplex PCR, while TCRdb's copy carries only in-frame clones and drops some. The sample has 20,000 or so clones, roughly 85% seen once; the top ten hold around 7.6%. The data stem from a study of blood T cell repertoires in COVID-19. Across the whole study: Sample material is recorded as cDNA or gDNA derived from T cells, B-cell-depleted T cells, or PBMCs.

The specimen sequenced was peripheral blood. This receptor was identified in a human donor with active COVID-19. The donor label of this sample is uncertain.

CDR3 sequence reads: CASSQSRGLLYGYTF. CDR3 in DNA: TGTGCCAGCAGCCAATCCAGGGGGCTGCTCTATGGCTACACCTTC. The chain couples TRBV16 to TRBJ1-2; 8 bases are shared with TRBD1. V lost 0 bases and J lost 4; bases outside the gene matches: 4. The CDR3 runs 15 residues. The germline CDR1 and CDR2 sequences are KGHSY and FQNENV.